The 5 T cell receptor beta chains listed next were all sequenced from one sample in a study of OX40 agonist ivuxolimab in advanced cancers. Using immunoSEQ multiplex PCR, the repertoire was profiled, and TCRdb retains in-frame clones only, with some absent. In the table there are 75,000 to 100,000 clones, 86% of which are singletons. The source material was CD4+ or CD8+ T cells sorted from blood, sampled in a trial of the OX40 agonist ivuxolimab. These receptors originate from an adult with an advanced solid tumor such as melanoma, head and neck, liver or kidney cancer.

The V call is TRBV28, the J call TRBJ1-2; D uncertain. Germline CDR1 is MDHEN and CDR2 is SYDVKM. The length of the CDR3 is 13 residues. Trimming shortened V by 5 bases and J by 3 bases, and 10 bases separated the two germline ends. The CDR3: CASSTKIHYGYTF. The CDR3, as DNA: TGTGCCAGCAGTACGAAGATTCACTATGGCTACACCTTC.

This chain connects TRBV27 to TRBJ2-3; 12 bases map to TRBD2. Germline assignment: CDR1 MNHEY and CDR2 SMNVEV (reference sequence). The CDR3 totals 15 residues. With 5 bases clipped from V and 4 bases from J, the junction kept 4 bases outside the gene matches. CDR3 nucleotides: TGTGCCAGCAGTCCCCGACTAGCGGGAGCAGATACGCAGTATTTT. Residues: CASSPRLAGADTQYF.

The rearrangement links TRBV28 to TRBJ2-7; D gene ambiguous. V lost 9 bases and J 4 bases, leaving 19 bases between the germline ends. CDR3 length: 14 amino acids. The V gene's germline CDR1 is MDHEN and CDR2 SYDVKM. Here the CDR3 reads CASLRPNPPYEQYF. Written as DNA, the CDR3 is TGTGCCAGTCTTCGGCCTAACCCTCCTTACGAGCAGTACTTC.

This clone was recorded once. The rearrangement uses TRBV7-2 and TRBJ2-3; D is possibly TRBD2 (6 bases). The CDR3 has 15 amino acids. V gave up 5 bases and J gave up 2 bases, with 14 bases separating them. Germline loops: CDR1 SGHTA, CDR2 FQGNSA. The CDR3 sequence: CASSLMGLSTDTQYF. CDR3 nucleotides: TGTGCCAGCAGCCTAATGGGACTTTCCACAGATACGCAGTATTTT.

The rearrangement uses TRBV5-4 and TRBJ2-4; no clear D gene. The CDR3 is 15 residues long. The ends were cut back, 4 bases at V and 4 bases at J, with 15 bases in the middle. Per the germline V gene, CDR1 is SGHNT and CDR2 is YYREEE (reference sequence). CDR3 amino acids: CASSLITGQKNIQYF. In nucleotides, the CDR3 is TGTGCCAGCAGCCTTATAACGGGTCAGAAAAACATTCAGTACTTC.